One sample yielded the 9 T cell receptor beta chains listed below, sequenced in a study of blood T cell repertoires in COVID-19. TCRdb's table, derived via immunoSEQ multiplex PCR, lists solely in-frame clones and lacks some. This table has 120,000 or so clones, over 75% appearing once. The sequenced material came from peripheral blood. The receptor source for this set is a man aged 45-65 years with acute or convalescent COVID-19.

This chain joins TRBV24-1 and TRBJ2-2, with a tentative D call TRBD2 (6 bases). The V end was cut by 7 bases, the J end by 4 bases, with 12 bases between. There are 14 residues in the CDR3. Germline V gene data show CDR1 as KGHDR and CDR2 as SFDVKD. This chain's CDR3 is CATSGGTLTGELFF. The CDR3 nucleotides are TGTGCCACCAGCGGCGGGACCCTCACCGGGGAGCTGTTTTTT.

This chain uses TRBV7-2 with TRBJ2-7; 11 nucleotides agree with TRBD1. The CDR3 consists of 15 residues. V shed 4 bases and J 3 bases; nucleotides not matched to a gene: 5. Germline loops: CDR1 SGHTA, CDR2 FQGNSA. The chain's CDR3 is CASSWTGGEGYEQYF. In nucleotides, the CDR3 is TGTGCCAGCAGCTGGACAGGGGGCGAAGGCTACGAGCAGTACTTC.

Here the CDR3 DNA reads TGTGCCAGCAATACTTTCACAGATACGCAGTATTTT. Translating it yields CASNTFTDTQYF. The chain uses TRBV2 and TRBJ2-3; D remains ambiguous. Germline CDR1 is SNHLY and CDR2 is FYNNEI. The CDR3 spans 12 residues. Trimming removed 7 bases from V and 2 bases from J, with 7 bases in between.

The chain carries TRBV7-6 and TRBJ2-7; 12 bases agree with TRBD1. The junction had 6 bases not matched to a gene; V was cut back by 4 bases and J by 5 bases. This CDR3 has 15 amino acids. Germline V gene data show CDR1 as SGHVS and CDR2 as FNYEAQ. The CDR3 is CASSSGTGGLNEQYF. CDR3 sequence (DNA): TGTGCCAGCAGCTCAGGGACAGGGGGCCTTAACGAGCAGTACTTC.

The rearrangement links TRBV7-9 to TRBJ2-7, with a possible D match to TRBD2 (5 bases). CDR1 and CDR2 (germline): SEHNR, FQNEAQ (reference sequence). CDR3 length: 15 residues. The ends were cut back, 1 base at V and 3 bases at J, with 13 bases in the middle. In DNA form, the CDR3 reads TGTGCCAGCAGCTTAGGAACGGGAAGAAACTACGAGCAGTACTTC. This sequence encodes CASSLGTGRNYEQYF.

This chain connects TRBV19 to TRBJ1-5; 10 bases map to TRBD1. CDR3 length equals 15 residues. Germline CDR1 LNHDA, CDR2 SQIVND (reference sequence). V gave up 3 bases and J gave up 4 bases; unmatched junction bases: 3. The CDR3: CASSIGGQGNQPQHF. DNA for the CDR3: TGTGCCAGTAGTATTGGGGGACAGGGGAATCAGCCCCAGCATTTT.

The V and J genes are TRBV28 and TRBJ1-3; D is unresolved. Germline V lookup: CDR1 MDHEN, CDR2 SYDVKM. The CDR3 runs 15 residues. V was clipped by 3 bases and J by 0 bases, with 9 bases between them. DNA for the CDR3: TGTGCCAGCAGTTTTGGAGCTAGCTCTGGAAACACCATATATTTT. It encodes CASSFGASSGNTIYF.

The CDR3 region has the DNA TGTGCCAGTCGTAGGGCCGGTTTTAACTATGGCTACACCTTC. Amino acid sequence: CASRRAGFNYGYTF. This chain joins TRBV19 and TRBJ1-2; D unresolved. V was cut by 8 bases and J by 1 base, with 14 bases left in between. The germline CDR1 and CDR2 sequences are LNHDA and SQIVND (reference sequence). The CDR3 contains 14 residues. Together with reference TRBV19 and TRBJ1-2, the CDR3 gives the full variable domain: DGGITQSPKYLFRKEGQNVTLSCEQNLNHDAMYWYRQDPGQGLRLIYYSQIVNDFQKGDIAEGYSVSREKKESFPLTVTSAQKNPTAFYLCASRRAGFNYGYTFGSGTRLTVV.

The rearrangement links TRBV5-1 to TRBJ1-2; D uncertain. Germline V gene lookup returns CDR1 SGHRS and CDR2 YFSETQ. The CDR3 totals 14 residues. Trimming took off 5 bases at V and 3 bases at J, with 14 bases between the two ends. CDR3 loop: CASSRKDGDYGYTF. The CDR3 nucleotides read TGCGCCAGCAGTAGGAAAGACGGAGACTATGGCTACACCTTC.